These T cell receptor beta chains were read from a single sample in a study of cytomegalovirus exposure and HLA in healthy donors. Method: immunoSEQ multiplex PCR; TCRdb's copy keeps in-frame clones and lacks some. The table has about 55,000 clones, 75% to 80% seen once; the top ten hold over 2.5%. Material: PBMCs. The receptors were gathered from a female donor in good health and CMV-seronegative. CDR3s include the opening cysteine and the closing phenylalanine or tryptophan. The order of the fields is CDR3 protein, clone size, J gene, V gene, D gene. A D gene is named only where the DNA matches it firmly. Clone size is given for some rows only: seen once, a few or many times, or a class if the clone is expanded.

cdr3_aa: CAWSSGDSNQPQHF; clone_size: .; j_call: TRBJ1-5; v_call: TRBV30; d_call: .
cdr3_aa: CASSWSREGNTIYF; clone_size: .; j_call: TRBJ1-3; v_call: TRBV6-5; d_call: .
cdr3_aa: CASSSQGLVGYNEQFF; clone_size: .; j_call: TRBJ2-1; v_call: TRBV11-2; d_call: .
cdr3_aa: CAWSVGLAGGADTQYF; clone_size: .; j_call: TRBJ2-3; v_call: TRBV30; d_call: TRBD2
cdr3_aa: CASSLGRTGSRNEKLFF; clone_size: .; j_call: TRBJ1-4; v_call: TRBV5-4; d_call: TRBD1
cdr3_aa: CASSDGTSGQETQYF; clone_size: few; j_call: TRBJ2-5; v_call: TRBV2; d_call: TRBD2
cdr3_aa: CSVYDRVEPGNTIYF; clone_size: .; j_call: TRBJ1-3; v_call: TRBV29-1; d_call: TRBD1
cdr3_aa: CASSSPRVYGYTF; clone_size: .; j_call: TRBJ1-2; v_call: TRBV28; d_call: .
cdr3_aa: CASSHRHRRNTEAFF; clone_size: .; j_call: TRBJ1-1; v_call: TRBV9; d_call: .
cdr3_aa: CASRHSGQTNEKLFF; clone_size: .; j_call: TRBJ1-4; v_call: TRBV5-5; d_call: TRBD1
cdr3_aa: CASSRRSTQETQYF; clone_size: once; j_call: TRBJ2-5; v_call: TRBV6-5; d_call: .
cdr3_aa: CAQEGQGEAFF; clone_size: .; j_call: TRBJ1-1; v_call: TRBV30; d_call: .
cdr3_aa: CASSLERGISYEQYF; clone_size: .; j_call: TRBJ2-7; v_call: TRBV7-2; d_call: TRBD2
cdr3_aa: CASSGTGSGANVLTF; clone_size: .; j_call: TRBJ2-6; v_call: TRBV5-4; d_call: .
cdr3_aa: CASSLQGNEQFF; clone_size: .; j_call: TRBJ2-1; v_call: TRBV28; d_call: .
cdr3_aa: CASSMGQGNSPLHF; clone_size: .; j_call: TRBJ1-6; v_call: TRBV2; d_call: TRBD1
cdr3_aa: CASSQDEGAGNTIYF; clone_size: .; j_call: TRBJ1-3; v_call: TRBV4-3; d_call: .